The subject of this entry is one T cell receptor beta chain. The antigen is undetermined. Profiling relied on immunoSEQ multiplex PCR, and the TCRdb table lists in-frame clones only, not all of them. Here the sample spans roughly 100,000 clones, nearly 90% being singletons. This record comes from a study of T cell responses to AZD1222 COVID-19 vaccine. The overall study: Pooled in the analysis were second doses at about 4 or about 12 weeks. Findings and limits, study-wide: It was only after the peak T cell response that any repertoires were sampled. Spike-wide coverage was observed for vaccine-associated CD4 TCRs, with dominant responses at 160-218 and 743-854. Close to half of spike-specific TCRs reportedly recognize unmutated variant regions.

Germline V gives CDR1 SGHTA, CDR2 FQGNSA. Trimming at V came to 5 bases and at J to 2 bases, leaving 5 bases not matched to a gene. The CDR3 extends over 14 amino acids. This TCR was sampled from an adult in good health. The rearrangement joins TRBV7-2 to TRBJ1-2; 7 bases map to TRBD1. The sample consisted of peripheral blood, taken on day 0 of AZD1222 vaccination. This CDR3 reads CASSLQTGNYGYTF. CDR3 DNA sequence: TGTGCCAGCAGCCTACAGACAGGGAACTATGGCTACACCTTC.